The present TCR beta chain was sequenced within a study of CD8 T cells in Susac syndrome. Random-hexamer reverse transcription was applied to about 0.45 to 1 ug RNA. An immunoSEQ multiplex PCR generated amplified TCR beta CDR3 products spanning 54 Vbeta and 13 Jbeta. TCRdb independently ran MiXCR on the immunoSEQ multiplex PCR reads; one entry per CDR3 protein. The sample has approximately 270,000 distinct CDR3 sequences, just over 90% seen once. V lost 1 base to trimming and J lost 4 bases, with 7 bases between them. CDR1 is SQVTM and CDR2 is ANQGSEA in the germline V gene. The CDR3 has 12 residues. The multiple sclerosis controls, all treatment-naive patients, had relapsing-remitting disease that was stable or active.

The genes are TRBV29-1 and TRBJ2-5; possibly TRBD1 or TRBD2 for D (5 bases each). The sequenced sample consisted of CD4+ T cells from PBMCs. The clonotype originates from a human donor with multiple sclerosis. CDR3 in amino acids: CSVEAGRETQYF. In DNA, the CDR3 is TGCAGCGTTGAAGCAGGGAGAGAGACCCAGTACTTC. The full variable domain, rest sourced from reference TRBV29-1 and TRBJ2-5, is SAVISQKPSRDICQRGTSLTIQCQVDSQVTMMFWYRQQPGQSLTLIATANQGSEATYESGFVIDKFPISRPNLTFSTLTVSNMSPEDSSIYLCSVEAGRETQYFGPGTRLLVL.